These 6 T cell receptor beta chains were sequenced from one sample in a study of T cell clonotyping in hematopoietic cell transplantation. Method: immunoSEQ multiplex PCR; TCRdb's copy keeps in-frame clones and lacks some. The repertoire holds some 5,100 clones, about two thirds seen once, with approximately 26% in the top ten. Material: PBMCs, obtained 100 days after allogeneic stem cell transplant. The receptor set was obtained from a female patient aged 50-59 years who had an allogeneic stem cell transplant, so the T cells may come from the graft donor. Some clones in this sample may be carry-over from other donors' samples.

This chain joins TRBV6-4 and TRBJ2-3, with D perhaps assigned TRBD1 or TRBD2 (7 bases each). Germline values: CDR1 MRHNA, CDR2 SNTAGT. V gave up 7 bases and J gave up 5 bases, with 22 bases separating them. This CDR3 contains 16 residues. Here the CDR3 DNA reads TGTGCCAGCATTCAGGGGGAGGCGGGAGTGAAAGATACGCAGTATTTT. Translated, it gives CASIQGEAGVKDTQYF.

The V and J genes are TRBV19 and TRBJ2-3, with D possibly matching TRBD2 (6 bases). Trimming removed 5 bases at V and 0 bases at J, with 18 bases between. The germline V gene has CDR1 LNHDA and CDR2 SQIVND (reference sequence). The CDR3 sequence is 17 residues long. The CDR3 DNA reads TGTGCCAGTAGTGTCTGGACTAACCTCCAGAGCACAGATACGCAGTATTTT. Translating gives CASSVWTNLQSTDTQYF.

V and J are TRBV7-6 and TRBJ2-2, with 10 bases matching TRBD2. Germline CDR1 SGHVS, CDR2 FNYEAQ. J lost 0 bases, V lost 5 bases, and 18 bases had no gene match. The CDR3 extends over 21 amino acids. DNA for the CDR3: TGTGCCAGCAGCAGCATTGTGGCTAGCGGGAGTTACCGTTCGAACACCGGGGAGCTGTTTTTT. Its protein is CASSSIVASGSYRSNTGELFF.

There are a few counts of this clone. This chain connects TRBV7-2 to TRBJ1-2; D unresolved. The CDR3 is 15 residues long. In germline, CDR1 is SGHTA, CDR2 FQGNSA. V was pared by 1 base and J by 8 bases, with 17 bases between. CDR3 sequence (DNA): TGTGCCAGCAGCTTAGAACTGGGAAGCCTGAGAGGCTACACCTTC. Amino acids: CASSLELGSLRGYTF.

The chain joins TRBV9 to TRBJ2-3; a possible D gene is TRBD2 (6 bases). CDR3 length: 14 amino acids. The V gene's germline CDR1 is SGDLS and CDR2 YYNGEE. The V end was cut by 0 bases, the J end by 3 bases, with 8 bases between. CDR3 nucleotide sequence: TGTGCCAGCAGCGTAGGGGGGGTTACAGATACGCAGTATTTT. Amino acid sequence: CASSVGGVTDTQYF.

The J gene is TRBJ2-7, the V gene TRBV5-6; D not certain. Trimming pared 5 bases from V and 4 bases from J, leaving 13 bases between. The CDR3 loop spans 13 amino acids. Germline loops: CDR1 SGHDT, CDR2 YYEEEE. CDR3 sequence: CASRRRNAYEQYF. The CDR3 DNA reads TGTGCCAGCAGGAGAAGAAACGCTTACGAGCAGTACTTC.